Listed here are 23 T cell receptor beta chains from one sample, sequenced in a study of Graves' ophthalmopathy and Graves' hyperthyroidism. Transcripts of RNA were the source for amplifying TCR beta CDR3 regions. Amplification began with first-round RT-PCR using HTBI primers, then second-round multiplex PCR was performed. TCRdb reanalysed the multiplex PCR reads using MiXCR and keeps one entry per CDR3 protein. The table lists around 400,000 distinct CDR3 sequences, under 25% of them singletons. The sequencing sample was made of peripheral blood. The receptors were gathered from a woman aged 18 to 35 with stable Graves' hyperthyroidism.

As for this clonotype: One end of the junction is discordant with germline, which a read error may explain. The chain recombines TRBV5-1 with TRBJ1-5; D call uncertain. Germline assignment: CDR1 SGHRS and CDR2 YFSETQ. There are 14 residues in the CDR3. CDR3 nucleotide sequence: TGCGCCAGCAGCTTTGGAAGTAGCGATCAGCCCCAGCATTTT. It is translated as CASSFGSSDQPQHF.

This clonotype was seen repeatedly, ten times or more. The CDR3 DNA is TGTGCCACCAGCAGAGTCAGGGATCGGGGCACTGAAGCTTTCTTT. The encoded protein is CATSRVRDRGTEAFF. The rearrangement joins TRBV15 to TRBJ1-1; D possibly corresponds to TRBD1 (5 bases). Per the germline V gene, CDR1 is LNHNV and CDR2 is YYDKDF (reference sequence). The CDR3 has 15 amino acids. The V gene lost 1 base and the J gene lost 4 bases, with 13 bases spanning the gap.

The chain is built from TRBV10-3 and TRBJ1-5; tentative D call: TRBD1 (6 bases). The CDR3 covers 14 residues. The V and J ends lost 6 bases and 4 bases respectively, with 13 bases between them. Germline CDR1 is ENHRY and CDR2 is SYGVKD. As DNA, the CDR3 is TGTGCCATCAGGGGGGGACAAGATAATCAGCCCCAGCATTTT. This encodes CAIRGGQDNQPQHF.

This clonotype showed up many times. The CDR3 spells CASSGAPAAGQRRYEQYF. CDR3 bases: TGTGCCAGCAGTGGGGCCCCGGCCGCCGGCCAGAGAAGGTACGAGCAGTACTTC. The genes are TRBV25-1 and TRBJ2-7, with D unclear. This CDR3 contains 18 residues. The germline V gene has CDR1 MGHDK and CDR2 SYGVNS. V was trimmed by 4 bases and J by 4 bases, leaving 26 bases between them.

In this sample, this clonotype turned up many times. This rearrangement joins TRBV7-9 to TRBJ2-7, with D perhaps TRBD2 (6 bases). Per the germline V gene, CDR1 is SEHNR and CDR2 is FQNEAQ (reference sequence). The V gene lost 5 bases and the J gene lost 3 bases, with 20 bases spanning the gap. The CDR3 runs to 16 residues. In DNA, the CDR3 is TGTGCCAGCAGCCCTCTAGGCGGGCGGGAAAACTACGAGCAGTACTTC. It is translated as CASSPLGGRENYEQYF.

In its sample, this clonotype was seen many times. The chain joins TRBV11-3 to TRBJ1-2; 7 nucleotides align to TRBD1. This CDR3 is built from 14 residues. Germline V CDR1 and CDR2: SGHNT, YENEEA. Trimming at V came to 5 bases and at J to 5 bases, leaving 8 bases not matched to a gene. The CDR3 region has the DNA TGTGCCAGCAGCGCCTACAGGGGAGAATATGGCTACACCTTC. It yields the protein CASSAYRGEYGYTF. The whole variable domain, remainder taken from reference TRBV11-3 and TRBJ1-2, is EAGVVQSPRYKIIEKKQPVAFWCNPISGHNTLYWYLQNLGQGPELLIRYENEEAVDDSQLPKDRFSAERLKGVDSTLKIQPAELGDSAVYLCASSAYRGEYGYTFGSGTRLTVV.

CDR3 nucleotide sequence: TGTGCCAACCAACAGGGCTCCTACGAGCAGTACTTC. Protein: CANQQGSYEQYF. The rearrangement uses TRBV6-1 and TRBJ2-7; D perhaps matches TRBD1 (6 bases). Germline V gene lookup returns CDR1 MNHNS and CDR2 SASEGT. This CDR3 comprises 12 residues. The V and J ends lost 10 bases and 0 bases respectively, with 10 bases between them.

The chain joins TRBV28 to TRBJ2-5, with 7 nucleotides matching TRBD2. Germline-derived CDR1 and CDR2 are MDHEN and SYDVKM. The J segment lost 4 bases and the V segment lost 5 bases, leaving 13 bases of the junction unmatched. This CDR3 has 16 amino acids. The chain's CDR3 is CASSAHPRESGETQYF. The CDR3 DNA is TGTGCCAGCAGTGCTCATCCGCGGGAGTCGGGAGAGACCCAGTACTTC. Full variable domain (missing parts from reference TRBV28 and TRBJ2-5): DVKVTQSSRYLVKRTGEKVFLECVQDMDHENMFWYRQDPGLGLRLIYFSYDVKMKEKGDIPEGYSVSREKKERFSLILESASTNQTSMYLCASSAHPRESGETQYFGPGTRLLVL.

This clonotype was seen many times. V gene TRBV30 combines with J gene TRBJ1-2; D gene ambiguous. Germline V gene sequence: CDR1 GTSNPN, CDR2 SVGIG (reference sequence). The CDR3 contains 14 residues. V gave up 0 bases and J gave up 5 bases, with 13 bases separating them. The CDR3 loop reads CAWSVRSLGYGYTF. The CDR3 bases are TGTGCCTGGAGTGTACGCAGCTTAGGATATGGCTACACCTTC.

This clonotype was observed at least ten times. Here the CDR3 reads CASSGSGGVKTQYF. CDR3 DNA sequence: TGTGCCAGCAGCGGATCTGGGGGGGTGAAGACCCAGTACTTC. The rearrangement uses TRBV9 and TRBJ2-5, with 7 bases matching TRBD2. V dropped 3 bases and J dropped 6; count of bases not matched to a gene: 8. Germline V lookup: CDR1 SGDLS, CDR2 YYNGEE. The CDR3 sequence is 14 residues long.

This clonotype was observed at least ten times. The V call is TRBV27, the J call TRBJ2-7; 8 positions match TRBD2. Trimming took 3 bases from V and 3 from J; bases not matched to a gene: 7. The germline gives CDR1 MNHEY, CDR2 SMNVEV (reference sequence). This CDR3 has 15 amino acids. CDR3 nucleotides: TGTGCCAGCAGTTTGAGGCGGGAGGAAATCTACGAGCAGTACTTC. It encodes CASSLRREEIYEQYF.

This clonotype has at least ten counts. CDR3 sequence: CASSLMGVSYEQYF. The CDR3 DNA sequence: TGTGCCAGCAGTTTGATGGGGGTCTCCTACGAGCAGTACTTC. This chain connects TRBV28 to TRBJ2-7; D assignment may be TRBD1 or TRBD2 (5 bases each). This CDR3 has 14 amino acids. The ends were cut back, 3 bases at V and 0 bases at J, with 9 bases in the middle. Germline CDR1 is MDHEN and CDR2 is SYDVKM.

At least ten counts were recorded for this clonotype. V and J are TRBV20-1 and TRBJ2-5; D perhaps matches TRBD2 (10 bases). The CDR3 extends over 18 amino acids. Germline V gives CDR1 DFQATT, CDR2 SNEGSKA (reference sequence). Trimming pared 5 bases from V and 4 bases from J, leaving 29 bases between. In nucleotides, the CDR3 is TGCAGTGCTGGACAGGGGCCCAGGGCTAGCGGGAGACGAGAGACCCAGTACTTC. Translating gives CSAGQGPRASGRRETQYF.

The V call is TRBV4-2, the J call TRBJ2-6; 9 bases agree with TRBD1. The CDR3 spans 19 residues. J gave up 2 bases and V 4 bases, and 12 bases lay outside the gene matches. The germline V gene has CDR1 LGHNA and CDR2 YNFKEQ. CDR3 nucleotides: TGTGCCAGCAGCCTACAGGGGGCTAACTCGATTGCTGGGGCCAACGTCCTGACTTTC. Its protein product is CASSLQGANSIAGANVLTF.

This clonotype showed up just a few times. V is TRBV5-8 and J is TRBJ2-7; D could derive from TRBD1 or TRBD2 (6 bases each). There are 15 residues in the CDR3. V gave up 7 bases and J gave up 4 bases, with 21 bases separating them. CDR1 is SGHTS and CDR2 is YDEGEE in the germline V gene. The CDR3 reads CASAEQGTGPYEQYF. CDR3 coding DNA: TGTGCCAGCGCCGAGCAGGGGACTGGTCCGTACGAGCAGTACTTC.

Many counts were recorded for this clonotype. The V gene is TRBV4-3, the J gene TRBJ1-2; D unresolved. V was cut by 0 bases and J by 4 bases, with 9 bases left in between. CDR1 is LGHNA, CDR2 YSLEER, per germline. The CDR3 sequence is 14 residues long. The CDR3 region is CASSQDGQSYGYTF. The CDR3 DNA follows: TGCGCCAGCAGCCAAGATGGGCAATCCTATGGCTACACCTTC.

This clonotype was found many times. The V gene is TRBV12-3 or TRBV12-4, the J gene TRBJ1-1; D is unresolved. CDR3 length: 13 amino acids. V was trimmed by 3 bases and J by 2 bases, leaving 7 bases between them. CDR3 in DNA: TGTGCCAGCAGTTTCAAGGAAAACACTGAAGCTTTCTTT. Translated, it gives CASSFKENTEAFF.

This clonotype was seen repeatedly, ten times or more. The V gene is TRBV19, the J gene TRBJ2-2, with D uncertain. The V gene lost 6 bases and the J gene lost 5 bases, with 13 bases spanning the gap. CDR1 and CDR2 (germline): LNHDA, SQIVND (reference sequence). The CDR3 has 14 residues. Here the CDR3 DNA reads TGTGCCAGTAGCCAGTGGCTAGAGACCGGGGAGCTGTTTTTT. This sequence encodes CASSQWLETGELFF.

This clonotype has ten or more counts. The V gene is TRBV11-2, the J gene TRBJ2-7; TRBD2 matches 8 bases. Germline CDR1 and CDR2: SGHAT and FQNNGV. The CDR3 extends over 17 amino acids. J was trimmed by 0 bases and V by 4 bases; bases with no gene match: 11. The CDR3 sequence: CASSSERRLAHSYEQYF. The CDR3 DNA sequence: TGTGCCAGCAGCTCAGAGAGAAGACTAGCGCACTCCTACGAGCAGTACTTC.

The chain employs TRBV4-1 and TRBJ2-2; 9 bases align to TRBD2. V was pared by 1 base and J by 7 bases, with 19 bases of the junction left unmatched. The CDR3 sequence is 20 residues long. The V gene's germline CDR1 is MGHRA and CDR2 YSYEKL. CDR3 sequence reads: CASSQAGQPGRGRAHGELFF. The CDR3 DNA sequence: TGCGCCAGCAGCCAAGCGGGACAGCCTGGACGCGGGAGGGCTCACGGGGAGCTGTTTTTT.

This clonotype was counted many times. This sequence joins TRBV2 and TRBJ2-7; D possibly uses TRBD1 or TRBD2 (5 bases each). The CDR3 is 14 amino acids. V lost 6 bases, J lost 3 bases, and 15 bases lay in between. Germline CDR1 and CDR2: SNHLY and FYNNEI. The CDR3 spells CASRSGAGSYEQYF. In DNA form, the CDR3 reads TGTGCCAGCAGGTCCGGGGCAGGGAGCTACGAGCAGTACTTC.

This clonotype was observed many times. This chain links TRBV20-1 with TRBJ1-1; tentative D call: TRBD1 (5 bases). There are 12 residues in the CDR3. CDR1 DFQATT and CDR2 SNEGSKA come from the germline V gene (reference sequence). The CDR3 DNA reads TGCAGGGGGGAGCGGAGGTATACTGAAGCTTTCTTT. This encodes CRGERRYTEAFF.

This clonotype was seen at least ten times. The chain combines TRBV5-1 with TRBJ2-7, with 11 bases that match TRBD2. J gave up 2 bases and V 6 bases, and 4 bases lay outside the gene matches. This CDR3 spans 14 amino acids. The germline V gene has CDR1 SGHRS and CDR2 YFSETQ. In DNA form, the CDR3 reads TGCGCCAGCACCATAGCGGGAGGGACCTACGAGCAGTACTTC. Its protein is CASTIAGGTYEQYF.